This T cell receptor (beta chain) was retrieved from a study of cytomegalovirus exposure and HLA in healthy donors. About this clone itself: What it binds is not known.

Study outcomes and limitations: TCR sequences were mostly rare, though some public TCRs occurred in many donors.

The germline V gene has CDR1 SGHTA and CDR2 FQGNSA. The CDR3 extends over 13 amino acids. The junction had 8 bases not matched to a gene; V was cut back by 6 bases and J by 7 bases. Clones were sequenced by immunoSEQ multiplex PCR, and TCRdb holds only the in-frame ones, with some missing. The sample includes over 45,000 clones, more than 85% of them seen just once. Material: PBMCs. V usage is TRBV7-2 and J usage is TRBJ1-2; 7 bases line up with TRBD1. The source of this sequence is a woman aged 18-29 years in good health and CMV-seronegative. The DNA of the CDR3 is TGTGCCAGCAGATCTGACAGGGATGGTGGCTACACCTTC. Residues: CASRSDRDGGYTF.